A selection of T cell receptor beta chains follows, all from one sample in a study of cytomegalovirus exposure and HLA in healthy donors. Profiled with immunoSEQ multiplex PCR; TCRdb holds only in-frame clones, not every one. The sample records approximately 210,000 clones, about three quarters being singletons. The sequenced sample was PBMCs. These receptors were obtained from a woman aged 40 to 50 in good health and CMV-seronegative. Each CDR3 is given with its conserved first and last residue.

j_gene,v_gene,CDR3aa
TRBJ2-1,TRBV11-3,CASSLVRWGGSEQFF
TRBJ1-4,TRBV29-1,CSGGAGGNEKLFF
TRBJ1-2,TRBV15,CATSRGDNRAGYYGYTF
TRBJ1-5,TRBV7-8,CASSQRGGNSNQPQHF
TRBJ1-1,TRBV5-1,CASSLGGARNTEAFF
TRBJ2-2,TRBV5-1,CASSLDSPRLYTGELFF
TRBJ1-3,TRBV5-1,CASSLEAGHSGNTIYF
TRBJ2-2,TRBV6-5,CASSYSGVGELFF
TRBJ2-7,TRBV30,CAWSVHDRGTYEQYF
TRBJ2-7,TRBV5-4,CASSPQGSASYEQYF
TRBJ1-6,TRBV5-6,CASSRGTGNNSPLHF
TRBJ1-1,TRBV5-1,CASSSTTDSNTEAFF
TRBJ2-1,TRBV7-7,CASSTGKGRGFNEQFF
TRBJ1-2,TRBV4-1,CASSQDSGLATGYTF
TRBJ2-5,TRBV11-1,CASSLRRSALPSMETQYF
TRBJ2-2,TRBV7-6,CASKAQGTRDTGELFF
TRBJ2-1,TRBV6-5,CASEGLGTNEQFF
TRBJ2-3,TRBV9,CASSAIQGQGDTQYF
TRBJ2-2,TRBV13,CASSRPGTGEDTGELFF
TRBJ2-6,TRBV6-6,CASSSGDFNVLTF
TRBJ2-1,TRBV5-4,CASSWRKGVGNNEQFF
TRBJ1-2,TRBV9,CASSGETGGNGYTF
TRBJ1-2,TRBV7-9,CASSLGADRVHYGYTF
TRBJ2-3,TRBV5-4,CASSLPKGARTDTQYF
TRBJ2-1,TRBV7-2,CASSLVFRQALQFF
TRBJ2-5,TRBV7-2,CASSFISVQETQYF
NA,TRBV11-3,CASSSGLAATYEQYF
TRBJ2-5,TRBV11-3,CASSLVQGETQYF
TRBJ2-3,TRBV5-1,CASSFWTSGRLTDTQYF
TRBJ1-2,TRBV7-6,CASSPGDREIAYGYTF
TRBJ1-5,TRBV7-2,CASTLLGGAGPQHF
TRBJ2-4,TRBV29-1,CSVEGVGSGGKYF
TRBJ1-5,TRBV18,CASSPGQGSYQPQHF
TRBJ2-2,TRBV5-4,CASSLFPAGEIVGELFF
TRBJ2-3,TRBV5-1,CASSLAPFSRDTQYF
TRBJ2-3,TRBV27,CASSFRQGAQYF
TRBJ2-1,TRBV6-1,CASTPGETNEQFF
TRBJ1-4,TRBV4-3,CASSLGPRAFNEKLFF
TRBJ1-5,TRBV4-1,CASSQSRRQNSNQPQHF
TRBJ2-7,TRBV7-9,CASSTRDRESYEQYF
TRBJ1-5,TRBV27,CASSRLRGTVNSNQPQHF
TRBJ2-1,TRBV6-4,CASSLGLADEQFF
TRBJ2-1,TRBV7-2,CASSLAPSGSNEQFF
TRBJ1-5,TRBV9,CASSVDGSGSNQPQHF
TRBJ1-1,TRBV14,CASSPEAYGGTEAFF
TRBJ2-1,TRBV10-3,CAISDEGSGHYNEQFF